The 28 T cell receptor beta chains reported below all come from one sample, sequenced in a study of molecular identifiers for immune sequencing clone quantification. TCRdb reanalysed the PCR reads using MiXCR and keeps one entry per CDR3 protein. Among some 89,000 distinct CDR3 sequences listed, around 24% were seen once. The sample taken for sequencing was naive CD8+ T cells from blood, with Jurkat cell RNA spiked in. The subset denotes: FACS-sorted CD8+CD4-CCR7+CD45RA+ naive T cells. The receptors derive from a human donor in good health. Some libraries in this study had Jurkat cell RNA spiked in.

This clonotype was picked up many times. The chain recombines TRBV4-3 with TRBJ2-3; D unresolved. The CDR3 contains 14 residues. The V and J ends lost 0 bases and 10 bases respectively, with 14 bases between them. In germline, CDR1 is LGHNA, CDR2 YSLEER. The DNA of the CDR3 is TGCGCCAGCAGCCAAGATCTTGTAGCCGATGCGCAGTATTTT. It codes for CASSQDLVADAQYF.

The chain is built from TRBV4-3 and TRBJ1-1; TRBD1 aligns across 7 bases. The CDR3 covers 13 residues. The germline gives CDR1 LGHNA, CDR2 YSLEER. V lost 5 bases to trimming and J lost 4 bases; unmatched junction nucleotides: 4. The DNA of the CDR3 is TGCGCCAGCAGCTCCAACAGGGGCACTGAAGCTTTCTTT. The encoded protein is CASSSNRGTEAFF.

This clonotype has at least ten counts. The rearrangement joins TRBV5-4 to TRBJ2-5, with 9 bases lining up with TRBD1. This CDR3 contains 18 residues. The germline CDR1 and CDR2 sequences are SGHNT and YYREEE (reference sequence). J lost 5 bases, V lost 5 bases, and 19 bases had no gene match. The CDR3 DNA sequence: TGTGCCAGCAGTCCCCCCGGGGCCGGGACAGGGTTTTTCGAGACCCAGTACTTC. Translated, it gives CASSPPGAGTGFFETQYF.

As concerns this clonotype: Given a much more abundant clone one base away, this may be a read error. In DNA form, the CDR3 reads TGTACTCTGGACTGGGCCGGGGAGCTGTTTTTT. Its translation: CTLDWAGELFF. The rearrangement joins TRBV30 to TRBJ2-2, with D tentatively TRBD2 (5 bases). CDR1 is GTSNPN and CDR2 is SVGIG in the germline V gene (reference sequence). The CDR3 has 11 amino acids.

The chain employs TRBV13 and TRBJ2-7; D not certain. The V and J ends lost 3 bases and 0 bases respectively, with 9 bases between them. This CDR3 has 14 residues. Per germline, CDR1 PRHDT and CDR2 FYEKMQ (reference sequence). The CDR3 here is CASSFIRNSYEQYF. CDR3 bases: TGTGCCAGCAGCTTCATCCGGAACTCCTACGAGCAGTACTTC.

With regard to this clonotype: A read error may explain this, as a much larger clone is one base away. The V call is TRBV6-2 or TRBV6-3, the J call TRBJ2-2; D possibly corresponds to TRBD2 (5 bases). This CDR3 is built from 12 residues. CDR1 is MNHEY, CDR2 SVGEGT, per germline. CDR3 amino acids: CASSYLTGERFF. In DNA, the CDR3 is TGTGCCAGCAGTTACCTTACCGGGGAGCGGTTTTTT.

At least ten counts were recorded for this clonotype. This chain joins TRBV14 and TRBJ2-7; TRBD1 aligns across 11 bases. From germline, CDR1 is SGHDN and CDR2 FVKESK. The CDR3 is made up of 16 amino acids. J gave up 5 bases and V 3 bases, and 9 bases lay outside the gene matches. The DNA of the CDR3 is TGTGCCAGCAGCCAGAGGACAGGGGGCGCAAGGGACGAGCAGTACTTC. Translated, it gives CASSQRTGGARDEQYF.

This clonotype was counted many times. This chain joins TRBV4-1 and TRBJ2-2; D gene ambiguous. The germline V gene encodes CDR1 MGHRA and CDR2 YSYEKL. The ends were cut back, 3 bases at V and 2 bases at J, with 13 bases in the middle. CDR3 length equals 16 residues. The DNA for the CDR3 is TGCGCCAGCAGCCACTCGGATCCGGTAAACACCGGGGAGCTGTTTTTT. It codes for CASSHSDPVNTGELFF.

Only a few counts were recorded for this clonotype. V is TRBV12-3 or TRBV12-4 and J is TRBJ2-2; no definite D call. CDR3 length equals 14 residues. V lost 3 bases and J lost 1, with 6 bases in between. The CDR3 bases are TGTGCCAGCAGTTTCCAAGAGAACACCGGGGAGCTGTTTTTT. Translation gives CASSFQENTGELFF.

This clonotype has at least ten counts. V usage is TRBV6-2 or TRBV6-3 and J usage is TRBJ2-7; D is ambiguous. CDR3 length equals 13 residues. Trimming pared 2 bases from V and 3 bases from J, leaving 8 bases between. Germline V CDR1 and CDR2: MNHEY, SVGEGT. The DNA for the CDR3 is TGTGCCAGCAGTTACGATACGGGCTACGAGCAGTACTTC. This codes for CASSYDTGYEQYF.

At least ten counts were recorded for this clonotype. The chain has TRBV27 and TRBJ2-7; a possible D gene is TRBD2 (5 bases). Trimming took off 3 bases at V and 3 bases at J, with 12 bases between the two ends. Germline lookup yields CDR1 MNHEY and CDR2 SMNVEV (reference sequence). This CDR3 is 14 amino acids long. The CDR3, as DNA: TGTGCCAGCAGTTTTGCGGGTAGCGTCTACGAGCAGTACTTC. It specifies CASSFAGSVYEQYF.

There are many counts of this clonotype. This chain links TRBV19 with TRBJ2-7; D may be TRBD1 or TRBD2 (5 bases each). The CDR3 length is 14 residues. V was clipped by 3 bases and J by 2 bases, with 11 bases between them. Looked up from germline, CDR1 is LNHDA and CDR2 is SQIVND (reference sequence). The DNA of the CDR3 is TGTGCCAGTAGTATCGGGGACGCAGCCTACGAGCAGTACTTC. Translation gives CASSIGDAAYEQYF.

This clonotype was picked up one time. One junction end does not reproduce the germline sequence, and a read error may be involved. V and J are TRBV11-2 and TRBJ1-1; the match to TRBD1 covers 7 bases. The CDR3 contains 15 residues. The V gene's germline CDR1 is SGHAT and CDR2 FQNNGV. DNA for the CDR3: TGTGCCAGCAGCGGAACCGGGACAGTGAACCCTGAAGCTTTCTTT. Protein product: CASSGTGTVNPEAFF.

This clonotype was found a few times. With a much larger clone just one base away, this may be a read error. For the CDR3, the DNA is TGTGCCAGCGTACGGGGCAAGTGGGGTTACGGTACTGAAGCTTTCTTT. As protein: CASVRGKWGYGTEAFF. J is TRBJ1-1 and V is TRBV7-9; possibly TRBD1 for D (5 bases). The CDR3 is 16 amino acids. Trimming removed 8 bases from V and 5 bases from J, with 24 bases in between. CDR1 SEHNR and CDR2 FQNEAQ come from the germline V gene (reference sequence).

In this sample, this clonotype turned up many times. This rearrangement joins TRBV7-8 to TRBJ1-1; D call uncertain. This CDR3 contains 15 residues. Deletions cut 1 base from V and 4 bases from J, with 13 bases between. Germline V gene data show CDR1 as SGHVS and CDR2 as FQNEAQ. CDR3 in amino acids: CASSLVLGGGTEAFF. CDR3 nucleotides: TGTGCCAGCAGCTTAGTTTTGGGAGGTGGCACTGAAGCTTTCTTT.

This clonotype was seen repeatedly, ten times or more. DNA of the CDR3: TGCAGCGTTGAACAGGACGACGGGCCCCAGCATTTT. Protein sequence: CSVEQDDGPQHF. The gene calls are TRBV29-1 and TRBJ1-5; D is unresolved. CDR1 and CDR2 (germline): SQVTM, ANQGSEA. Deletions cut 2 bases from V and 9 bases from J, with 11 bases between. The length of the CDR3 is 12 residues.

The V call is TRBV27, the J call TRBJ2-5, with TRBD2 matching 14 bases. The germline V gene has CDR1 MNHEY and CDR2 SMNVEV (reference sequence). The CDR3 covers 18 residues. The V segment lost 5 bases and the J segment 4 bases; nucleotides outside the gene matches: 12. The CDR3 is CASSNLKSGLAGVETQYF. In DNA, the CDR3 is TGTGCCAGCAGTAACCTTAAATCGGGACTAGCGGGAGTAGAGACCCAGTACTTC.

This clonotype was picked up many times. The gene calls are TRBV27 and TRBJ2-2; D is perhaps TRBD1 (5 bases). The CDR3 length is 13 residues. Germline V gives CDR1 MNHEY, CDR2 SMNVEV (reference sequence). V shed 8 bases and J shed 4 bases, with 11 bases lying between them. CDR3 nucleotides: TGTGCCAGCGGAGACAGTTTCACCGGGGAGCTGTTTTTT. It translates to CASGDSFTGELFF.

At least ten counts were recorded for this clonotype. The chain recombines TRBV5-6 with TRBJ1-1; D remains unclear. The V gene's germline CDR1 is SGHDT and CDR2 YYEEEE. V was trimmed by 0 bases and J by 4 bases, leaving 10 bases between them. The CDR3 has 14 amino acids. The CDR3 loop is CASSLVPWGTEAFF. The DNA of the CDR3 is TGTGCCAGCAGCTTGGTCCCATGGGGCACTGAAGCTTTCTTT.

This clonotype was observed many times. The chain is built from TRBV10-1 and TRBJ2-7; D may be TRBD2 (5 bases). CDR1 and CDR2 (germline): WNHNN, SYGVQD (reference sequence). Trimming cost V 3 bases and J 3 bases, with 6 bases left between them. This CDR3 is 12 amino acids long. CDR3 DNA sequence: TGCGCCAGCAGTGATGGGAGCTACGAGCAGTACTTC. This gives the protein CASSDGSYEQYF.

A few counts support this clonotype. The chain is built from TRBV5-5 and TRBJ1-6; D is perhaps TRBD1 (6 bases). The CDR3 length is 14 residues. Between the trimmed V and J ends, which lost 1 base and 8 bases, there was a span of 10 bases. Germline V gene sequence: CDR1 SGHKS, CDR2 YYEKEE (reference sequence). CDR3 DNA: TGTGCCAGCAGCTTGATTAAGGGGGATTCACCCCTCCACTTT. The encoded protein is CASSLIKGDSPLHF. Combining the CDR3 with reference TRBV5-5 and TRBJ1-6 gives the whole variable domain DAGVTQSPTHLIKTRGQQVTLRCSPISGHKSVSWYQQVLGQGPQFIFQYYEKEERGRGNFPDRFSARQFPNYSSELNVNALLLGDSALYLCASSLIKGDSPLHFGNGTRLTVT.

For this clonotype: A much larger clone sits a single nucleotide away, making a read error possible. The chain has TRBV5-4 and TRBJ2-5, with D tentatively TRBD1 or TRBD2 (5 bases each). Between the trimmed V and J ends, which lost 7 bases and 5 bases, there was a span of 18 bases. Germline V gene data show CDR1 as SGHNT and CDR2 as YYREEE (reference sequence). CDR3 length: 14 residues. The CDR3 protein is CASGTDTGVETQYF. For the CDR3, the DNA is TGTGCCAGCGGCACGGACACCGGGGTCGAGACCCAGTACTTC.

This clonotype has ten or more counts. This chain links TRBV3-1 with TRBJ2-2; 13 nucleotides agree with TRBD2. This CDR3 spans 18 amino acids. Looked up from germline, CDR1 is LGHDT and CDR2 is YNNKEL (reference sequence). J lost 5 bases, V lost 1 base, and 7 bases had no gene match. The CDR3 DNA reads TGTGCCAGCAGCCAAGGGCGGACTAGCGGGGGTCGGACCGGGGAGCTGTTTTTT. Translating gives CASSQGRTSGGRTGELFF.

Concerning this clonotype itself: A much larger clonotype is one base distant, so this may be a read error. The rearrangement links TRBV7-9 to TRBJ2-3, with a tentative D call TRBD2 (5 bases). From germline, CDR1 is SEHNR and CDR2 FQNEAQ (reference sequence). The CDR3 totals 14 residues. CDR3 amino acids: CASCLEGDRDTQYF. The CDR3 DNA is TGTGCCAGCTGCTTAGAGGGAGATCGGGATACGCAGTATTTT.

This clonotype was observed many times. The V gene is TRBV27, the J gene TRBJ2-7; D is perhaps TRBD1 (6 bases). Trimming pared 0 bases from V and 4 bases from J, leaving 13 bases between. This CDR3 comprises 15 residues. The germline V gene has CDR1 MNHEY and CDR2 SMNVEV (reference sequence). DNA of the CDR3: TGTGCCAGCAGTTTATCGACAGGTAATGGGTACGAGCAGTACTTC. Residues: CASSLSTGNGYEQYF.

This clonotype has a handful of counts. One end of the junction is discordant with germline, which a read error may explain. The chain uses TRBV7-9 and TRBJ2-3; unclear D gene. CDR1 and CDR2 from the germline V gene are SEHNR and FQNEAQ (reference sequence). There are 13 residues in the CDR3. The CDR3 DNA reads TGTGCCAGCAGCCCCCCTGACACAGATACGCAGTGTTTT. Translating gives CASSPPDTDTQCF.

This clonotype was counted many times. The genes are TRBV5-4 and TRBJ1-2; possible D gene TRBD1, 6 bases. Germline loops: CDR1 SGHNT, CDR2 YYREEE (reference sequence). The V gene lost 2 bases and the J gene lost 6 bases, with 14 bases spanning the gap. The CDR3 consists of 14 residues. CDR3 region: CASSLTGRANGYTF. DNA for the CDR3: TGTGCCAGCAGCTTAACAGGGAGGGCTAATGGCTACACCTTC. The variable domain in full, with the rest retrieved from reference TRBV5-4 and TRBJ1-2, is ETGVTQSPTHLIKTRGQQVTLRCSSQSGHNTVSWYQQALGQGPQFIFQYYREEENGRGNFPPRFSGLQFPNYSSELNVNALELDDSALYLCASSLTGRANGYTFGSGTRLTVV.

With respect to this clonotype: This may come from a read error, since a much larger clone is one base off. The chain is built from TRBV28 and TRBJ2-1, with D hard to call. The germline V gene encodes CDR1 MDHEN and CDR2 SYDVKM. This CDR3 is 15 amino acids long. The CDR3 spells CASSWLAGSYNELFF. CDR3 nucleotides: TGTGCCAGCAGTTGGTTGGCCGGCTCCTACAATGAGCTGTTCTTC.